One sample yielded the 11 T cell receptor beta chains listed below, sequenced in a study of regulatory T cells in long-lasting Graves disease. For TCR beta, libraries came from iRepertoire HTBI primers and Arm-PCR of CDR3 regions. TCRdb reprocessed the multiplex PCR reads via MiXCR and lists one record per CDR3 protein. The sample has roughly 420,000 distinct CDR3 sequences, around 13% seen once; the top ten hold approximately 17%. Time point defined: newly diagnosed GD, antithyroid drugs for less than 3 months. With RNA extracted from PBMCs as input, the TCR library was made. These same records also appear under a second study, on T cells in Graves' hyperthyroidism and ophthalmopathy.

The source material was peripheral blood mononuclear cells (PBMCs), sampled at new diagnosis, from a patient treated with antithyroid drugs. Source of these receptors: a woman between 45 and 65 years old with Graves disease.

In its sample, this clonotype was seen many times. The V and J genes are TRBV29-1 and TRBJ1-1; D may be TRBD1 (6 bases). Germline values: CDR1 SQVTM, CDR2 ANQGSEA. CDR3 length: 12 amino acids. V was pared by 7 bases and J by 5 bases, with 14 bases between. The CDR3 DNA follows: TGCAGCGCATACAGGGTTCGGACTGAAGCTTTCTTT. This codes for CSAYRVRTEAFF. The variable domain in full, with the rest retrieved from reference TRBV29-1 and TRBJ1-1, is SAVISQKPSRDICQRGTSLTIQCQVDSQVTMMFWYRQQPGQSLTLIATANQGSEATYESGFVIDKFPISRPNLTFSTLTVSNMSPEDSSIYLCSAYRVRTEAFFGQGTRLTVV.

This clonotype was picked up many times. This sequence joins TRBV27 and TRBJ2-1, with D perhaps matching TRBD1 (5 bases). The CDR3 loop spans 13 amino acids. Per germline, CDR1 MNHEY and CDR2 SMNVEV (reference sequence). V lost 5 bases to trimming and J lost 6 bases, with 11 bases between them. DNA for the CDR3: TGTGCCAGCAGTCGGAAGGGGTTCAATGAGCAGTTCTTC. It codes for CASSRKGFNEQFF.

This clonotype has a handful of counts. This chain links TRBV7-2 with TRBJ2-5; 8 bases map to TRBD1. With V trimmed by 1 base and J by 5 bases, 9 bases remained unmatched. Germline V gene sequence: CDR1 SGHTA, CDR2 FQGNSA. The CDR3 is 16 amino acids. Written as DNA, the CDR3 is TGTGCCAGCAGCTTAGTGGGGCAGGGGGCGCGGGAGACCCAGTACTTC. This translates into CASSLVGQGARETQYF.

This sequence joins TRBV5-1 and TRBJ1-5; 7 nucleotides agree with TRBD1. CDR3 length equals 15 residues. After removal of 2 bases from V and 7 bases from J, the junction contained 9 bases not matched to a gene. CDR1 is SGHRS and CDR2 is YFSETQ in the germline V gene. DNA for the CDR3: TGCGCCAGCAGCTTAACAACAGGGGCTAACCAGCCCCAGCATTTT. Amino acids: CASSLTTGANQPQHF.

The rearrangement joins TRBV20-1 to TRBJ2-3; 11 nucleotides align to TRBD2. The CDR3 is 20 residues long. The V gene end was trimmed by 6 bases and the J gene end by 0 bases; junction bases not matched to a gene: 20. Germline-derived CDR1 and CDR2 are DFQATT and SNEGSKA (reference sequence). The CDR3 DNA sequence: TGCAGTGCCCCGAGTTGGGGACTAGCGGAGTGGGCGGGGAGCACAGATACGCAGTATTTT. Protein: CSAPSWGLAEWAGSTDTQYF.

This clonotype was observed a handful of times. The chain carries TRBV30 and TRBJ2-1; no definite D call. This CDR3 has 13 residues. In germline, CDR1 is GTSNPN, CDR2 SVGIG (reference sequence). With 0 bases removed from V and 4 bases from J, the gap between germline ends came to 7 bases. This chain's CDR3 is CAWSVGTYNEQFF. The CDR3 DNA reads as TGTGCCTGGAGTGTGGGAACGTACAATGAGCAGTTCTTC.

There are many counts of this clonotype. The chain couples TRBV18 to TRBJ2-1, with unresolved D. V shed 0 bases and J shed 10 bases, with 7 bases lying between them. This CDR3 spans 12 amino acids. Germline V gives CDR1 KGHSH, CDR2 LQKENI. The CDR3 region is CASSPPTREQFF. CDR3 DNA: TGTGCCAGCTCACCACCGACAAGGGAGCAGTTCTTC.

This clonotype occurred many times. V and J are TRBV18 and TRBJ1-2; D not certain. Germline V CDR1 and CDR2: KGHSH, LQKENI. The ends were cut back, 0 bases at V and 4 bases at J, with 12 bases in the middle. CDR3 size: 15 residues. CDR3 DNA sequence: TGTGCCAGCTCACCACCAGATCTAAACCCCTATGGCTACACCTTC. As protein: CASSPPDLNPYGYTF.

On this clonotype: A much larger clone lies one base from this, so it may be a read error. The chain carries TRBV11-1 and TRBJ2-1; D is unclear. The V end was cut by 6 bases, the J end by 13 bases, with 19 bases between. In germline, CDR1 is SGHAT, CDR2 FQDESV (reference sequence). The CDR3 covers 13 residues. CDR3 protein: CASRAVGGETQFF. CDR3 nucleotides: TGTGCCAGCAGAGCAGTGGGTGGCGAGACCCAGTTCTTC.

The CDR3 coding sequence is TGCAGTGCTCTGTCAGGAAATAATTCACCCCTCCACTTT. Its protein is CSALSGNNSPLHF. The rearrangement uses TRBV20-1 and TRBJ1-6; no definite D call. The V gene's germline CDR1 is DFQATT and CDR2 SNEGSKA (reference sequence). This CDR3 is built from 13 residues. Deletions cut 5 bases from V and 5 bases from J, with 10 bases between.

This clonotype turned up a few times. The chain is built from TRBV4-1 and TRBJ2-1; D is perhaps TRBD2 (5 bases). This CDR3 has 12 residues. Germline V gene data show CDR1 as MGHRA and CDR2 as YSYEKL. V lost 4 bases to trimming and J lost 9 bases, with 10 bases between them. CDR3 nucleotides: TGCGCCAGCAGCCGCGGAGGAGGTGAGCAGTTCTTC. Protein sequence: CASSRGGGEQFF.